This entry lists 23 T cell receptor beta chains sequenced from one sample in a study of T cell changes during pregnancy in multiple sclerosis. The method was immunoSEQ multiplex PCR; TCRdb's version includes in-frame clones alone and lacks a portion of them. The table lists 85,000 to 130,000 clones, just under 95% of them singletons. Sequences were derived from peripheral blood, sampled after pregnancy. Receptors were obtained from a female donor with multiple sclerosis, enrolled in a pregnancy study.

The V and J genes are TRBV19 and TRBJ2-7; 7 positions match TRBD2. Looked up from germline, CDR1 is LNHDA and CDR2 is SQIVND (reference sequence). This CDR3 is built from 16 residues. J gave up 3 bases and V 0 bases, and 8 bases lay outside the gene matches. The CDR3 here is CASSIEPGLPDYEQYF. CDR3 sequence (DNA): TGTGCCAGTAGTATAGAGCCGGGACTACCAGACTACGAGCAGTACTTC.

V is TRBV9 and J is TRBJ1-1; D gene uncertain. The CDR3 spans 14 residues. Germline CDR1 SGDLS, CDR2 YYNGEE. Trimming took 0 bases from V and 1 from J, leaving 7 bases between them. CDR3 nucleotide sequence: TGTGCCAGCAGCGTAGGAGGGCCGAACACTGAAGCTTTCTTT. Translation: CASSVGGPNTEAFF.

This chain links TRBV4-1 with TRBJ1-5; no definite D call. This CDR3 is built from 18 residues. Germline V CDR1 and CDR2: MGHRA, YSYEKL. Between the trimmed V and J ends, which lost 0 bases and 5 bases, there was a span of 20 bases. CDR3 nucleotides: TGCGCCAGCAGCCAAGAAGAGCAGAGGGCCGTAGACTATCAGCCCCAGCATTTT. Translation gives CASSQEEQRAVDYQPQHF.

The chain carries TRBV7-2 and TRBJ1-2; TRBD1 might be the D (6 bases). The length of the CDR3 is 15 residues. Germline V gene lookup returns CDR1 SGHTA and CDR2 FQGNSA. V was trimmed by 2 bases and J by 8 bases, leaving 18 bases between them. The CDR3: CASSLLSGRGGGYTF. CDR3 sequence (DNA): TGTGCCAGCAGCTTATTGTCGGGCAGGGGAGGGGGCTACACCTTC. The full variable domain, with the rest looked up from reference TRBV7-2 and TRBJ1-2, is GAGVSQSPSNKVTEKGKDVELRCDPISGHTALYWYRQSLGQGLEFLIYFQGNSAPDKSGLPSDRFSAERTGGSVSTLTIQRTQQEDSAVYLCASSLLSGRGGGYTFGSGTRLTVV.

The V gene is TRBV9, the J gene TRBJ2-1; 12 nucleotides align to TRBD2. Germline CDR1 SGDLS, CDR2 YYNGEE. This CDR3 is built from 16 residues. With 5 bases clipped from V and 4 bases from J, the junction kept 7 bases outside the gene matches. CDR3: CASSRGLAGIYNEQFF. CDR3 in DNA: TGTGCCAGCAGTCGGGGACTAGCGGGTATTTACAATGAGCAGTTCTTC.

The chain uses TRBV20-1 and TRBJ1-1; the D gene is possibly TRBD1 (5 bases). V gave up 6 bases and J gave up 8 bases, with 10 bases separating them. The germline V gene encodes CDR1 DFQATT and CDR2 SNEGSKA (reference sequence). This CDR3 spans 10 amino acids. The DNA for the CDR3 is TGCAGTGCCCCCGACAGAGAAGCTTTCTTT. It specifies CSAPDREAFF.

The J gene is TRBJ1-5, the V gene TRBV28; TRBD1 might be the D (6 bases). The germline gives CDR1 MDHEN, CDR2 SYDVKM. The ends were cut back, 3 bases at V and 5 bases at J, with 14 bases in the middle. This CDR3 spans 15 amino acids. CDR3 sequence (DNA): TGTGCCAGCAGTTTGCGGAGGACAGCCTATCAGCCCCAGCATTTT. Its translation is CASSLRRTAYQPQHF.

The CDR3 here is CASSPDGLYNSPLHF. CDR3 nucleotides: TGTGCCAGCAGCCCGGACGGACTGTATAATTCACCCCTCCACTTT. V usage is TRBV7-3 and J usage is TRBJ1-6, with no clear D. The CDR3 covers 15 residues. Deletions cut 5 bases from V and 4 bases from J, with 12 bases between. Germline V gives CDR1 SGHTA, CDR2 FQGTGA.

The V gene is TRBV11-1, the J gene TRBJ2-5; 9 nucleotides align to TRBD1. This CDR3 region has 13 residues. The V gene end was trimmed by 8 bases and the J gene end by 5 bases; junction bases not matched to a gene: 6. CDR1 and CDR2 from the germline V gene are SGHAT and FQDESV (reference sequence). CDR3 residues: CASSRDRAETQYF. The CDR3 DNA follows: TGTGCCAGCTCACGGGACAGGGCGGAGACCCAGTACTTC.

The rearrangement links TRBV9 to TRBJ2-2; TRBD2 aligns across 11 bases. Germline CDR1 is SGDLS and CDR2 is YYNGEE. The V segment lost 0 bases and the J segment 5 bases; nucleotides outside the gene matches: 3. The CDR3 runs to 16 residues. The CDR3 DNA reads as TGTGCCAGCAGCGTAGAACTAGCGGGAGTTACCGGGGAGCTGTTTTTT. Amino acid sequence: CASSVELAGVTGELFF.

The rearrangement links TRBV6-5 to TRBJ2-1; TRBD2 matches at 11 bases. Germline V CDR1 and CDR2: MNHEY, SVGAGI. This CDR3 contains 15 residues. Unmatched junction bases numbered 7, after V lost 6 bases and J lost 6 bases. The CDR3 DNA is TGTGCCAGCAGATCCGGGACTAGCGGTTTCAATGAGCAGTTCTTC. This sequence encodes CASRSGTSGFNEQFF.

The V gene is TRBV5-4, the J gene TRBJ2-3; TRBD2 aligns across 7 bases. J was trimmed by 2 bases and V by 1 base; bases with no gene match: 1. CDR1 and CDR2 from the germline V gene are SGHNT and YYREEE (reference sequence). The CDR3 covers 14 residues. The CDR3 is CASSLSGNTDTQYF. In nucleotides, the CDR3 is TGTGCCAGCAGCTTGAGCGGGAACACAGATACGCAGTATTTT.

CDR3 protein: CASSLPSSAFQETQYF. The DNA of the CDR3 is TGTGCCAGCAGCTTGCCGTCTAGCGCTTTCCAAGAGACCCAGTACTTC. J is TRBJ2-5 and V is TRBV5-4; a possible D gene is TRBD2 (6 bases). This CDR3 is built from 16 residues. Germline V lookup: CDR1 SGHNT, CDR2 YYREEE (reference sequence). V lost 1 base, J lost 1 base, and 14 bases lay in between.

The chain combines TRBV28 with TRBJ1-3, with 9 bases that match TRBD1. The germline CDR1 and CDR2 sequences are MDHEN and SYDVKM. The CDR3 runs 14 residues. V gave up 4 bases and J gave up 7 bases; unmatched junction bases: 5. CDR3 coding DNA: TGTGCCAGCAGTTCGGGACAGGGACTGAACACCATATATTTT. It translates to CASSSGQGLNTIYF.

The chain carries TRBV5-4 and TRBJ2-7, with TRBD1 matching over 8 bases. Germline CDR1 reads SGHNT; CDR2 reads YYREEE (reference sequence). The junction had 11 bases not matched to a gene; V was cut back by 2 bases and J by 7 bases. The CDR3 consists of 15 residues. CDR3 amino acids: CASSFLAGGAGEQYF. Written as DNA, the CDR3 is TGTGCCAGCAGCTTCCTAGCAGGGGGCGCGGGTGAGCAGTACTTC.

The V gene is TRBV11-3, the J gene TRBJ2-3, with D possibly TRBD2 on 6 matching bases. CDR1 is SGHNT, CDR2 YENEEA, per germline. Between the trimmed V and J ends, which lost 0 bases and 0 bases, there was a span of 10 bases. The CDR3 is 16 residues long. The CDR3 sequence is CASSLDPSGSTDTQYF. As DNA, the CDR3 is TGTGCCAGCAGCTTAGATCCCAGCGGGAGCACAGATACGCAGTATTTT.

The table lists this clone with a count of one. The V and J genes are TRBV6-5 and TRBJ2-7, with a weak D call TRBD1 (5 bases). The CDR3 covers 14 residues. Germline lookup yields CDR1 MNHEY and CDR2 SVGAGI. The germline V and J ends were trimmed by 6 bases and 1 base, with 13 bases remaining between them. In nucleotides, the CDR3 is TGTGCCAGCAGAGGGGCGTCAGAATCCTACGAGCAGTACTTC. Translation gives CASRGASESYEQYF.

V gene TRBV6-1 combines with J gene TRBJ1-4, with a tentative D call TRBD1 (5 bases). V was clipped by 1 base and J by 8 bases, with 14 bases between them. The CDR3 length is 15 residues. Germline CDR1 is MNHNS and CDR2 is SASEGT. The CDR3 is CASSEGTQGGEKLFF. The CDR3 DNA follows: TGTGCCAGCAGTGAAGGGACTCAGGGAGGCGAAAAACTGTTTTTT.

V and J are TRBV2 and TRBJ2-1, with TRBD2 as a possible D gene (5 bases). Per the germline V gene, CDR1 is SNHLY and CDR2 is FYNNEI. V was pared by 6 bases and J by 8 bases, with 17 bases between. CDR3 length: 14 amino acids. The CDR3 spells CASSGSRDHDEQFF. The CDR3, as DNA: TGTGCCAGCAGCGGTTCTCGGGATCATGATGAGCAGTTCTTC. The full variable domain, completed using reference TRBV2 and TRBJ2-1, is EPEVTQTPSHQVTQMGQEVILRCVPISNHLYFYWYRQILGQKVEFLVSFYNNEISEKSEIFDDQFSVERPDGSNFTLKIRSTKLEDSAMYFCASSGSRDHDEQFFGPGTRLTVL.

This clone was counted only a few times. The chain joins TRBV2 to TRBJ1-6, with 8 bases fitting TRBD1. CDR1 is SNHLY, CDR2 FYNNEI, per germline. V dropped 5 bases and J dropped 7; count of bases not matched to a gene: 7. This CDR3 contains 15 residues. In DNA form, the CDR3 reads TGTGCCAGCAGTTTGGACAGGGTGGGAAATTCACCCCTCCACTTT. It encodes CASSLDRVGNSPLHF.

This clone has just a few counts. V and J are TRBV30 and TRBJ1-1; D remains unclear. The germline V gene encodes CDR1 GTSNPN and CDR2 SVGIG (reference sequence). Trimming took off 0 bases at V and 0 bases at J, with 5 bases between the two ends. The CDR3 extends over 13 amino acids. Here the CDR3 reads CAWSVSLNTEAFF. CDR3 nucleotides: TGTGCCTGGAGTGTCTCCCTGAACACTGAAGCTTTCTTT.

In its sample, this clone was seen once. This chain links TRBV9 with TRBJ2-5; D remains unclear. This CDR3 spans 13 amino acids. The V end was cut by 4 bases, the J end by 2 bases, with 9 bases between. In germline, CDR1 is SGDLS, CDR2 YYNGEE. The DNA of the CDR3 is TGTGCCAGCAGCCCCCGGGTACAAGAGACCCAGTACTTC. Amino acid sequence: CASSPRVQETQYF.

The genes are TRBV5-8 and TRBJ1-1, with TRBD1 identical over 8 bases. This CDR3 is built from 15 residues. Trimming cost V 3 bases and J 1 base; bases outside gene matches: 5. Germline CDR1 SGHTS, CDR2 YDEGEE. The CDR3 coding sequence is TGTGCCAGCAGCTCACCCGGGACAGGGAACACTGAAGCTTTCTTT. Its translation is CASSSPGTGNTEAFF.